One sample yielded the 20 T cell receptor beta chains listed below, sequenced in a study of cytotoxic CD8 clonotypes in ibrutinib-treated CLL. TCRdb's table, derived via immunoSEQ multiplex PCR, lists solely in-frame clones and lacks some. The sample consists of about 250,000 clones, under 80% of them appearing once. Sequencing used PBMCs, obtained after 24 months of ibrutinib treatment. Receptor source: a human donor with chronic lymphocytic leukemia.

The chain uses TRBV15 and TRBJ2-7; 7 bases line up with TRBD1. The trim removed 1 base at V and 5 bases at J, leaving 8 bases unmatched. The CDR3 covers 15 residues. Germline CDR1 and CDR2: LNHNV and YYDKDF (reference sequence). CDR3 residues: CATSRVTGERNEQYF. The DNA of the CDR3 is TGTGCCACCAGCAGAGTAACAGGGGAAAGGAACGAGCAGTACTTC.

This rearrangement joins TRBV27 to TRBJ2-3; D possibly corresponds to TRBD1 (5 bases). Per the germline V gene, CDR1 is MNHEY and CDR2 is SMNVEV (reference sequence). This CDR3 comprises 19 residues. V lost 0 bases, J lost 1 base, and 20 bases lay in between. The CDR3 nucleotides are TGTGCCAGCAGTTTATCGATAGGGGCGGTGAGGCCCGGCACAGATACGCAGTATTTT. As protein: CASSLSIGAVRPGTDTQYF.

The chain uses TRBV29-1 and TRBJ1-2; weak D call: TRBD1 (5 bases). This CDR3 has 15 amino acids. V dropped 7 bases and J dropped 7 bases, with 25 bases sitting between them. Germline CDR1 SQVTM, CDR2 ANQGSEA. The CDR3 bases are TGCAGCGGCACGTCGCAGGAGGGACGGAGAGGTGGCTACACCTTC. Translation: CSGTSQEGRRGGYTF.

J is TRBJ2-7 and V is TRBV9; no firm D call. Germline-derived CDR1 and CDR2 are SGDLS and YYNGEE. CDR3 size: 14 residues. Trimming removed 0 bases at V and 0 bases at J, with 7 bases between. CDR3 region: CASSVARGSYEQYF. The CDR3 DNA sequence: TGTGCCAGCAGCGTAGCGCGCGGCTCCTACGAGCAGTACTTC.

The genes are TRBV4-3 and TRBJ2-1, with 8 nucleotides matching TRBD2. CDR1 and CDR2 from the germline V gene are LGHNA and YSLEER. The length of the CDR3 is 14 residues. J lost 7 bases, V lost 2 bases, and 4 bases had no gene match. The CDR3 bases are TGCGCCAGCAGCCAACACAGCGGGAGTAATGAGCAGTTCTTC. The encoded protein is CASSQHSGSNEQFF.

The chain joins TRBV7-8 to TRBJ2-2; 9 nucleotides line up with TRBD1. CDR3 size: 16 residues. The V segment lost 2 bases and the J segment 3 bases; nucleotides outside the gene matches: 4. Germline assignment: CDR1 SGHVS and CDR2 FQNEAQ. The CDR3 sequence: CASSLTDRGYTGELFF. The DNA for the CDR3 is TGTGCCAGCAGCTTAACGGACAGGGGCTACACCGGGGAGCTGTTTTTT.

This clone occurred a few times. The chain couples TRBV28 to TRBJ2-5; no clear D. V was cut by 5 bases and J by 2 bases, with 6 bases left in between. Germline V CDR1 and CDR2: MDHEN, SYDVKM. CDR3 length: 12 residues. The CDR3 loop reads CASSRVQETQYF. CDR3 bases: TGTGCCAGCAGTAGGGTACAAGAGACCCAGTACTTC.

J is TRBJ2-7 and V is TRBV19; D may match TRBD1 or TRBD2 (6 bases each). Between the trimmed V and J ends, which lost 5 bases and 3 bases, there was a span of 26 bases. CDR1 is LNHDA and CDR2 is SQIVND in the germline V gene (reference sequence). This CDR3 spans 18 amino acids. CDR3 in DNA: TGTGCCAGTAGTCCCAGCCTACCGGGGGCACTAGGAGGCTACGAGCAGTACTTC. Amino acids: CASSPSLPGALGGYEQYF.

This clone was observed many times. The CDR3 region has the DNA TGTGCCAGCAGCGACCAGATATACACCGGGGAGCTGTTTTTT. Protein: CASSDQIYTGELFF. The chain has TRBV9 and TRBJ2-2; the D is unclear. Per the germline V gene, CDR1 is SGDLS and CDR2 is YYNGEE. CDR3 length: 14 amino acids. Between the trimmed V and J ends, which lost 3 bases and 3 bases, there was a span of 9 bases.

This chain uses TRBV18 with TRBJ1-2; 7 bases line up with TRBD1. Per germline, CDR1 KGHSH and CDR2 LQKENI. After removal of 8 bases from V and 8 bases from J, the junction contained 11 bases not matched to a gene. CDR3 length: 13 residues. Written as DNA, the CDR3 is TGTGCCAGCCGCCTAACGACAGGGCTAGGCTACACCTTC. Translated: CASRLTTGLGYTF.

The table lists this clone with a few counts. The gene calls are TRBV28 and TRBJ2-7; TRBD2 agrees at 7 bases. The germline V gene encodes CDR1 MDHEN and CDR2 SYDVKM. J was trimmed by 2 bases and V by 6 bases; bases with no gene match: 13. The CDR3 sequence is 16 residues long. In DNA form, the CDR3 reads TGTGCCAGCAGCAGAGTTGGCGGGAGTTCAGCCTACGAGCAGTACTTC. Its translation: CASSRVGGSSAYEQYF.

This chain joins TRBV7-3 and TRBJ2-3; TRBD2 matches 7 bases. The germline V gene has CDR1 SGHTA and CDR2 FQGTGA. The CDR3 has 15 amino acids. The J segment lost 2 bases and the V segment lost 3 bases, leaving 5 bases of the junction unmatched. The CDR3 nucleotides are TGTGCCAGCAGCTTTTCGGCGGGAGTCACAGATACGCAGTATTTT. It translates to CASSFSAGVTDTQYF.

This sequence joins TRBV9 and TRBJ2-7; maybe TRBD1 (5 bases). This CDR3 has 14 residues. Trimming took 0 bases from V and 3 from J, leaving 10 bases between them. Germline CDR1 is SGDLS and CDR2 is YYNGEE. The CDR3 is CASSVGAGIYEQYF. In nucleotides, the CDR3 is TGTGCCAGCAGCGTAGGGGCAGGGATCTACGAGCAGTACTTC.

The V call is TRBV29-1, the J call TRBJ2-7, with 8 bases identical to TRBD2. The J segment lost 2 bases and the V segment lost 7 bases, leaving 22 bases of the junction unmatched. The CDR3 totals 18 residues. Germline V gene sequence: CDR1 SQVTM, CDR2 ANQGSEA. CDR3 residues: CSARTAGTFEREPYEQYF. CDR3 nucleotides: TGCAGCGCGCGGACGGCCGGAACGTTTGAGCGGGAGCCCTACGAGCAGTACTTC.

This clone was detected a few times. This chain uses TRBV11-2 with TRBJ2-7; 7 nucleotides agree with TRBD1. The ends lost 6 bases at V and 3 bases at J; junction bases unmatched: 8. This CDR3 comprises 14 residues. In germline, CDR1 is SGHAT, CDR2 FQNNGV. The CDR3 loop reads CASSPGTDYYEQYF. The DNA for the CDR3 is TGTGCCAGCAGTCCCGGGACAGACTACTACGAGCAGTACTTC.

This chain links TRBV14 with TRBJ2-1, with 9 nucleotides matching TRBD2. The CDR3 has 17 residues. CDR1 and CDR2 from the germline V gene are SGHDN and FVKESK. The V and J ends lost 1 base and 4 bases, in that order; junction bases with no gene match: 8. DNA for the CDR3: TGTGCCAGCAGCCAAGTAAGGAAGACTAGCGGTTACAATGAGCAGTTCTTC. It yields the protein CASSQVRKTSGYNEQFF. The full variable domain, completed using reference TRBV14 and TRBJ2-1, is EAGVTQFPSHSVIEKGQTVTLRCDPISGHDNLYWYRRVMGKEIKFLLHFVKESKQDESGMPNNRFLAERTGGTYSTLKVQPAELEDSGVYFCASSQVRKTSGYNEQFFGPGTRLTVL.

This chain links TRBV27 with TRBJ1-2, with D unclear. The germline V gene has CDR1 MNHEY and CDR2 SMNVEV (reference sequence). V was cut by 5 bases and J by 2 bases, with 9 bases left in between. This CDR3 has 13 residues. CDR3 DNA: TGTGCCAGCAGTCGAAAATTGAACTATGGCTACACCTTC. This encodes CASSRKLNYGYTF.

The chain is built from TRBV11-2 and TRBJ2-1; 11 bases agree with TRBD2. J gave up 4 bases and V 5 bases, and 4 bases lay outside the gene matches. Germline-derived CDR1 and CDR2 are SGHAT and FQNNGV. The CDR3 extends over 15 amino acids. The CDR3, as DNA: TGTGCCAGCAGCGCACTAGCGGGAGATTACAATGAGCAGTTCTTC. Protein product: CASSALAGDYNEQFF.

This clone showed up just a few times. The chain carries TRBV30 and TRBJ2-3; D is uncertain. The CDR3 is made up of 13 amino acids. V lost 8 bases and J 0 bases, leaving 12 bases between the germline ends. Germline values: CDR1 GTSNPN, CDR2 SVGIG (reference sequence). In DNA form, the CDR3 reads TGTGCCCGAAGCCGGGTTAGCACAGATACGCAGTATTTT. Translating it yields CARSRVSTDTQYF.

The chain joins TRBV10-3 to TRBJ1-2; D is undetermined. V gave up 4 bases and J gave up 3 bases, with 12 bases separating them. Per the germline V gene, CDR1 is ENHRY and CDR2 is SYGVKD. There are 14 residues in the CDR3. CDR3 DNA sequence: TGTGCCATCAGTGTCACTGCCCAAGACTATGGCTACACCTTC. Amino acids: CAISVTAQDYGYTF.